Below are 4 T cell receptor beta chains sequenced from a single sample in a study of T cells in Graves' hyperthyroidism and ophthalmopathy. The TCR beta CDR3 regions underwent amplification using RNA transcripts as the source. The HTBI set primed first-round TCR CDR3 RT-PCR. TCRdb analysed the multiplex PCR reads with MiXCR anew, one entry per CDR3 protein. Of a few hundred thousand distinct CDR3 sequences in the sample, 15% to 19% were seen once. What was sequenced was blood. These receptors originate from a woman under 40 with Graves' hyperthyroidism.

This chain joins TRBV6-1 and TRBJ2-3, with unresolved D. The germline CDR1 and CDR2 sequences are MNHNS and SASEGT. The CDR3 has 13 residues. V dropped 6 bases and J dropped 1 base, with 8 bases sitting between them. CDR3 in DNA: TGTGCCAGCAGCCCTTTCGGCACAGATACGCAGTATTTT. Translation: CASSPFGTDTQYF.

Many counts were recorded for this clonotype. CDR3 DNA: TGTGCCAGCAGCCCGGGACTCTTCTACGAGCAGTACTTC. Amino acid sequence: CASSPGLFYEQYF. The V gene is TRBV3-1, the J gene TRBJ2-7, with D tentatively TRBD2 (6 bases). The V gene's germline CDR1 is LGHDT and CDR2 YNNKEL (reference sequence). There are 13 residues in the CDR3. Trimming removed 4 bases from V and 3 bases from J, with 10 bases in between.

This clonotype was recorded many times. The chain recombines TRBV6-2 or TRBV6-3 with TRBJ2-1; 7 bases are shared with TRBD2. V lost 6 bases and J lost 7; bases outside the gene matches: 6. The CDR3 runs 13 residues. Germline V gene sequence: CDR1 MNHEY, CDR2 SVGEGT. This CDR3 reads CASRELARNEQFF. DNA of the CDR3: TGTGCCAGCAGAGAACTAGCGAGGAATGAGCAGTTCTTC.

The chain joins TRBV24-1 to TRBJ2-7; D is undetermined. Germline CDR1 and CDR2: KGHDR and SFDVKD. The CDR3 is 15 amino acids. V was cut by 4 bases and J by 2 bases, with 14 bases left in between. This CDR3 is CATSEGPSETYEQYF. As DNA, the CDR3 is TGTGCCACCAGTGAGGGTCCCTCGGAAACCTACGAGCAGTACTTC.